The 4 T cell receptor beta chains below all came from one sample that was sequenced in a study of OX40 agonist ivuxolimab in advanced cancers. Repertoires were generated with immunoSEQ multiplex PCR, while TCRdb's copy carries only in-frame clones and drops some. This table has roughly 60,000 clones, approximately 90% appearing once. This sample comprised CD4+ or CD8+ T cells sorted from blood, obtained in a trial of the OX40 agonist ivuxolimab. All receptors come from an adult with an advanced solid tumor such as melanoma, head and neck, liver or kidney cancer.

The CDR3, as DNA: TGCAGTGCCCAGAGGGCCGAGCAGTACTTC. Protein sequence: CSAQRAEQYF. The chain joins TRBV20-1 to TRBJ2-7; a possible D gene is TRBD2 (5 bases). Trimming pared 6 bases from V and 6 bases from J, leaving 9 bases between. This CDR3 spans 10 amino acids. Germline V lookup: CDR1 DFQATT, CDR2 SNEGSKA (reference sequence).

The chain links TRBV6-6 to TRBJ2-5; D possibly corresponds to TRBD2 (5 bases). This CDR3 is built from 12 residues. From germline, CDR1 is MNHNY and CDR2 SVGAGI (reference sequence). The ends were cut back, 6 bases at V and 5 bases at J, with 10 bases in the middle. The CDR3 here is CASSGGQETQYF. The CDR3 DNA reads TGTGCCAGCAGCGGAGGTCAGGAGACCCAGTACTTC.

Concerning this clone: One end of the junction is discordant with germline, which a read error may explain. The genes are TRBV6-5 and TRBJ2-5; unclear D gene. Germline values: CDR1 MNHEY, CDR2 SVGAGI. This CDR3 contains 12 residues. The chain's CDR3 is CASSYSQETRYF. CDR3 in DNA: TGTGCCAGCAGTTACAGTCAAGAGACCCGGTACTTC.

This clone was counted once. V gene TRBV10-3 combines with J gene TRBJ1-6; D uncertain. Germline V gene sequence: CDR1 ENHRY, CDR2 SYGVKD. The V gene lost 2 bases and the J gene lost 7 bases, with 9 bases spanning the gap. The CDR3 is 14 amino acids. The CDR3 region has the DNA TGTGCCATCAGTGAGGGGGAGGAGAATTCACCCCTCCACTTT. It codes for CAISEGEENSPLHF.